This is a list of T cell receptor beta chains from one sample in a study of T cell responses to AZD1222 COVID-19 vaccine. Here immunoSEQ multiplex PCR was the method, and the copy in TCRdb shows in-frame clones only, minus some. The sample contains approximately 73,000 clones, about 82% of which appear only once. The sample was peripheral blood, taken on day 0 of AZD1222 vaccination. The source is an adult in good health. The CDR3 runs from the conserved cysteine through the conserved F or W. Fields, in order: CDR3 protein, V gene, CDR3 length.

CDR3 protein: CASSLGQETYEQYF; V gene: TRBV13; CDR3 length: 14
CDR3 protein: CASSLASGANYGYTF; V gene: TRBV5-1; CDR3 length: 15
CDR3 protein: CASSPWTSGASTDTQYF; V gene: TRBV18; CDR3 length: 17
CDR3 protein: CASSLAASLLTDTQYF; V gene: TRBV7-6; CDR3 length: 16
CDR3 protein: CASSESTAGDTEAFF; V gene: TRBV25-1; CDR3 length: 15
CDR3 protein: CASSFGDGAPYEQYF; V gene: TRBV7-8; CDR3 length: 15
CDR3 protein: CASSPPLQGRGDEQYF; V gene: TRBV18; CDR3 length: 16
CDR3 protein: CASSFQQLGNTIYF; V gene: TRBV9; CDR3 length: 14
CDR3 protein: CAWSSGQGYEQYF; V gene: TRBV30; CDR3 length: 13
CDR3 protein: CASRTDTQYF; V gene: TRBV7-9; CDR3 length: 10
CDR3 protein: CASSISSTGWEETQYF; V gene: TRBV19; CDR3 length: 16
CDR3 protein: CATRQGSGNTIYF; V gene: TRBV7-9; CDR3 length: 13